The 28 T cell receptor beta chains below all came from one sample that was sequenced in a study of response to subunit inactivated influenza vaccine. In TCRdb, the RT-PCR reads were re-called with MiXCR into one record per CDR3 protein. The sample carries 430,000 or so distinct CDR3 sequences, approximately 9.9% recorded once. The sample consisted of PBMCs from blood, taken roughly 46 days after vaccination. These receptors originate from a man aged 45-65 years who received an inactivated influenza vaccine.

The genes are TRBV11-2 and TRBJ2-3; 10 bases fit TRBD2. Germline V gene data show CDR1 as SGHAT and CDR2 as FQNNGV. The CDR3 contains 18 residues. Germline trimming cut 5 bases from V and 6 bases from J; bases unmatched to any gene: 17. The CDR3 DNA sequence: TGTGCCAGCAGCGATCCTCTGACTAGCGGGCTCTGGGGGGATACGCAGTATTTT. As protein: CASSDPLTSGLWGDTQYF.

J is TRBJ2-5 and V is TRBV28, with 9 bases identical to TRBD2. Germline CDR1 and CDR2: MDHEN and SYDVKM. The CDR3 totals 17 residues. V was pared by 6 bases and J by 5 bases, with 16 bases of the junction left unmatched. CDR3 loop: CASRGPSGTTRVETQYF. The CDR3 DNA follows: TGTGCCAGCAGAGGTCCTAGCGGGACTACGAGGGTGGAGACCCAGTACTTC. The full variable domain, rest sourced from reference TRBV28 and TRBJ2-5, is DVKVTQSSRYLVKRTGEKVFLECVQDMDHENMFWYRQDPGLGLRLIYFSYDVKMKEKGDIPEGYSVSREKKERFSLILESASTNQTSMYLCASRGPSGTTRVETQYFGPGTRLLVL.

This clonotype was picked up a small number of times. The rearrangement joins TRBV6-1 to TRBJ2-3; unclear D gene. CDR1 and CDR2 from the germline V gene are MNHNS and SASEGT. V was trimmed by 0 bases and J by 5 bases, leaving 15 bases between them. The CDR3 runs 16 residues. In DNA form, the CDR3 reads TGTGCCAGCAGTGAAGCCCCGAACTCATTACAAGATACGCAGTATTTT. This sequence encodes CASSEAPNSLQDTQYF.

A word on this clonotype: Relative to the germline gene, one junction end is altered; a read error may explain this. The chain is built from TRBV6-5 and TRBJ1-2; no clear D. This CDR3 has 13 amino acids. Germline loops: CDR1 MNHEY, CDR2 SVGAGI. The CDR3 loop is CASSYSAKYGYTF. The CDR3 nucleotides are TGTGCCAGCAGTTACTCGGCTAAGTATGGCTACACCTTC.

There are a few counts of this clonotype. CDR3 in amino acids: CSARPGTSGRTDYEQYF. CDR3 DNA sequence: TGCAGTGCCCGTCCCGGGACTAGCGGGAGGACCGACTACGAGCAGTACTTC. J is TRBJ2-7 and V is TRBV20-1, with 15 nucleotides matching TRBD2. This CDR3 region has 17 residues. Germline CDR1 is DFQATT and CDR2 is SNEGSKA (reference sequence). J was trimmed by 3 bases and V by 6 bases; bases with no gene match: 12.

This clonotype was picked up many times. The chain has TRBV20-1 and TRBJ2-3; 13 bases agree with TRBD2. Looked up from germline, CDR1 is DFQATT and CDR2 is SNEGSKA (reference sequence). The CDR3 covers 13 residues. Unmatched junction bases numbered 1, after V lost 7 bases and J lost 3 bases. In DNA, the CDR3 is TGCAGTGGACTAGCGGGGGGAACAGATACGCAGTATTTT. Translation gives CSGLAGGTDTQYF.

This clonotype has only a few counts. V usage is TRBV4-2 and J usage is TRBJ2-7; D call uncertain. There are 15 residues in the CDR3. CDR1 LGHNA and CDR2 YNFKEQ come from the germline V gene. V was trimmed by 3 bases and J by 5 bases, leaving 17 bases between them. In DNA form, the CDR3 reads TGTGCCAGCAGCCATGGGCCCGAAAAGGTCAACGAGCAGTACTTC. Translated, it gives CASSHGPEKVNEQYF.

V gene TRBV21-1 combines with J gene TRBJ2-7; the D call in the table, TRBD2, was not verified against the DNA. TRBV21-1 is a pseudogene segment. CDR3 length: 17 amino acids. CDR3 nucleotide sequence: TGTGCCAGCAGCAAAGGGGGCGGGGTAGCGGGAGCCTACGAGCAGTACTTC. Translation gives CASSKGGGVAGAYEQYF.

A few counts support this clonotype. The chain couples TRBV7-9 to TRBJ2-2, with D uncertain. The V and J ends lost 1 base and 4 bases respectively, with 4 bases between them. Looked up from germline, CDR1 is SEHNR and CDR2 is FQNEAQ (reference sequence). The CDR3 is 13 residues long. The CDR3 loop is CASSLDSTGELFF. DNA for the CDR3: TGTGCCAGCAGCTTAGACTCCACCGGGGAGCTGTTTTTT.

V usage is TRBV12-3 or TRBV12-4 and J usage is TRBJ2-3, with TRBD2 identical over 10 bases. V shed 4 bases and J 2 bases; nucleotides not matched to a gene: 6. The CDR3 runs to 16 residues. CDR3 DNA: TGTGCCAGCAGTTCCAGCGGGGGGGGACCCACAGATACGCAGTATTTT. This gives the protein CASSSSGGGPTDTQYF.

This clonotype was detected a few times. The chain couples TRBV12-3 or TRBV12-4 to TRBJ1-4; TRBD1 might be the D (6 bases). The CDR3 has 13 amino acids. Trimming pared 7 bases from V and 11 bases from J, leaving 17 bases between. The CDR3 sequence is CASTPPGTRKLFF. The DNA of the CDR3 is TGTGCCAGCACTCCTCCGGGGACACGGAAACTGTTTTTT.

Remarks on this clonotype: Given the absence of the conserved phenylalanine or tryptophan at the CDR3 end, a read error is likely. The rearrangement links TRBV4-1 to TRBJ2-6; no definite D call. This CDR3 is 18 amino acids long. Germline V gives CDR1 MGHRA, CDR2 YSYEKL. V was cut by 0 bases and J by 0 bases, with 12 bases left in between. The CDR3 DNA reads TGCGCCAGCAGCCAAGATGATGGGTTCCTCTCTGGGGCCAACGTCCTGACTTTG. Translating it yields CASSQDDGFLSGANVLTL.

This clonotype occurred a few times. The V gene is TRBV5-5, the J gene TRBJ2-2; 10 positions match TRBD2. There are 17 residues in the CDR3. Losses at the gene ends were 4 bases for V and 7 bases for J; bases not matched to a gene: 13. CDR1 is SGHKS and CDR2 is YYEKEE in the germline V gene (reference sequence). The CDR3 coding sequence is TGTGCCAGCAGCCCGGGGACTAGCGACTTTCGGGTCGGGGAGCTGTTTTTT. Its protein product is CASSPGTSDFRVGELFF.

This clonotype was seen a handful of times. This chain connects TRBV15 to TRBJ1-2; D unclear. Germline-derived CDR1 and CDR2 are LNHNV and YYDKDF (reference sequence). This CDR3 contains 13 residues. Trimming removed 1 base at V and 8 bases at J, with 11 bases between. CDR3 DNA: TGTGCCACCAGCAGAGCCAAAAAGGCCGGCTACACCTTC. This gives the protein CATSRAKKAGYTF. Full variable domain (outside the CDR3, taken from reference TRBV15 and TRBJ1-2): DAMVIQNPRYQVTQFGKPVTLSCSQTLNHNVMYWYQQKSSQAPKLLFHYYDKDFNNEADTPDNFQSRRPNTSFCFLDIRSPGLGDTAMYLCATSRAKKAGYTFGSGTRLTVV.

The chain links TRBV5-1 to TRBJ2-4; no definite D call. The CDR3 is 15 amino acids. Trimming removed 0 bases from V and 3 bases from J, with 10 bases in between. The germline CDR1 and CDR2 sequences are SGHRS and YFSETQ. CDR3 coding DNA: TGCGCCAGCAGCTTGGGCCACCTGGACAAAAACATTCAGTACTTC. Protein: CASSLGHLDKNIQYF. The full variable domain, in which reference TRBV5-1 and TRBJ2-4 provide the parts outside the CDR3, is KAGVTQTPRYLIKTRGQQVTLSCSPISGHRSVSWYQQTPGQGLQFLFEYFSETQRNKGNFPGRFSGRQFSNSRSEMNVSTLELGDSALYLCASSLGHLDKNIQYFGAGTRLSVL.

This clonotype was detected a few times. This CDR3 reads CASSEESETSTDTQYF. CDR3 coding DNA: TGTGCCAGCAGTGAGGAAAGTGAAACCAGCACAGATACGCAGTATTTT. J is TRBJ2-3 and V is TRBV25-1; D gene unclear. The CDR3 contains 16 residues. Germline loops: CDR1 MGHDK, CDR2 SYGVNS. Trimming took off 3 bases at V and 0 bases at J, with 13 bases between the two ends. The entire variable domain, with the rest obtained from reference TRBV25-1 and TRBJ2-3, is as follows: EADIYQTPRYLVIGTGKKITLECSQTMGHDKMYWYQQDPGMELHLIHYSYGVNSTEKGDLSSESTVSRIRTEHFPLTLESARPSHTSQYLCASSEESETSTDTQYFGPGTRLTVL.

This clonotype has just a few counts. The genes are TRBV14 and TRBJ2-7; TRBD2 matches at 11 bases. V shed 4 bases and J 8 bases; nucleotides not matched to a gene: 10. CDR3 length: 15 amino acids. The germline V gene has CDR1 SGHDN and CDR2 FVKESK. CDR3 residues: CASSPLGLAVLQQYF. DNA of the CDR3: TGTGCCAGCAGCCCATTGGGACTAGCGGTTTTGCAGCAGTACTTC.

This clonotype was picked up many times. J is TRBJ1-2 and V is TRBV10-3; D uncertain. V lost 6 bases and J 2 bases, leaving 7 bases between the germline ends. Per germline, CDR1 ENHRY and CDR2 SYGVKD. The length of the CDR3 is 12 residues. The CDR3 is CAIRDYNYGYTF. The CDR3 nucleotides read TGTGCCATCAGGGACTACAACTATGGCTACACCTTC.

This clonotype was seen repeatedly, ten times or more. The rearrangement joins TRBV29-1 to TRBJ1-1; D remains unclear. V was pared by 4 bases and J by 1 base, with 7 bases between. The germline gives CDR1 SQVTM, CDR2 ANQGSEA. The CDR3 consists of 12 residues. The CDR3 spells CSVGKRNTEAFF. DNA of the CDR3: TGCAGCGTTGGGAAGAGGAACACTGAAGCTTTCTTT.

A note on this clonotype: A single base separates this from a much larger clone, so it may be a read error. The rearrangement links TRBV12-3 or TRBV12-4 to TRBJ2-1; possibly TRBD2 for D (5 bases). Trimming took 3 bases from V and 2 from J, leaving 11 bases between them. CDR3 length: 15 residues. In nucleotides, the CDR3 is TGTGCCAGCAGTTTGTTGGACGGGACCTACAATGAGCAGTTCTTC. Translated: CASSLLDGTYNEQFF.

This clonotype was counted a few times. This chain uses TRBV4-3 with TRBJ1-2, with a weak D call TRBD1 (5 bases). Trimming removed 3 bases from V and 3 bases from J, with 17 bases in between. There are 16 residues in the CDR3. From germline, CDR1 is LGHNA and CDR2 YSLEER. This CDR3 is CASSQGVSWGDYGYTF. CDR3 nucleotides: TGCGCCAGCAGCCAGGGGGTCTCTTGGGGGGACTATGGCTACACCTTC.

This clonotype was seen many times. This chain links TRBV12-3 or TRBV12-4 with TRBJ1-2; 10 nucleotides agree with TRBD1. CDR3 length: 16 residues. Losses at the gene ends were 6 bases for V and 7 bases for J; bases not matched to a gene: 14. DNA for the CDR3: TGTGCCAGCAGGGGGCTACGGGACAGGGGAAGGAGTGGCTACACCTTC. Protein: CASRGLRDRGRSGYTF.

V gene TRBV5-1 combines with J gene TRBJ2-7; D is perhaps TRBD1 (6 bases). Germline V gene sequence: CDR1 SGHRS, CDR2 YFSETQ. The length of the CDR3 is 16 residues. Trimming pared 2 bases from V and 4 bases from J, leaving 19 bases between. CDR3 bases: TGCGCCAGCAGCTTCGGAGAGCCCGGGACAAAGTACGAGCAGTACTTC. It yields the protein CASSFGEPGTKYEQYF.

A few counts support this clonotype. The CDR3 DNA is TGCGCCAGCAGCTTGGCCTTGCGGGGAATCAGCACAGATACGCAGTATTTT. This translates into CASSLALRGISTDTQYF. The chain joins TRBV5-1 to TRBJ2-3; tentative D call: TRBD2 (6 bases). Between the trimmed V and J ends, which lost 0 bases and 0 bases, there was a span of 14 bases. The CDR3 is made up of 17 amino acids. The germline CDR1 and CDR2 sequences are SGHRS and YFSETQ.

This sequence joins TRBV30 and TRBJ2-7; 9 nucleotides agree with TRBD1. This CDR3 region has 16 residues. Trimming took 3 bases from V and 0 from J; bases not matched to a gene: 9. The V gene's germline CDR1 is GTSNPN and CDR2 SVGIG (reference sequence). The CDR3 sequence: CAWRPPGTGISYEQYF. In nucleotides, the CDR3 is TGTGCCTGGAGACCCCCCGGGACAGGGATCTCCTACGAGCAGTACTTC. Supplemented by reference TRBV30 and TRBJ2-7, the full variable domain reads SQTIHQWPATLVQPVGSPLSLECTVEGTSNPNLYWYRQAAGRGLQLLFYSVGIGQISSEVPQNLSASRPQDRQFILSSKKLLLSDSGFYLCAWRPPGTGISYEQYFGPGTRLTVT.

This clonotype occurred a few times. The chain employs TRBV7-9 and TRBJ2-1, with 8 nucleotides matching TRBD2. Losses at the gene ends were 5 bases for V and 7 bases for J; bases not matched to a gene: 16. The CDR3 sequence is 17 residues long. The germline V gene has CDR1 SEHNR and CDR2 FQNEAQ (reference sequence). The CDR3 protein is CASSLVARGGRWNEQFF. The DNA for the CDR3 is TGTGCCAGCAGCCTAGTCGCCCGGGGCGGGAGGTGGAATGAGCAGTTCTTC.

For this clonotype: The junction departs from the called germline gene at one end, perhaps through a read error. CDR3 coding DNA: TGTGCTAGCAGCGGTGACAGGGGGTGGGAGCCCCAGCATTTT. As protein: CASSGDRGWEPQHF. J is TRBJ1-5 and V is TRBV7-7, with 9 nucleotides matching TRBD1. The CDR3 loop spans 14 amino acids. The germline V gene has CDR1 SSHAT and CDR2 FNYEAQ (reference sequence).

The chain links TRBV18 to TRBJ2-1; D gene ambiguous. CDR1 is KGHSH and CDR2 is LQKENI in the germline V gene. Between the trimmed V and J ends, which lost 5 bases and 8 bases, there was a span of 10 bases. This CDR3 is built from 12 residues. CDR3 in amino acids: CASSLSRDEQFF. The CDR3 DNA follows: TGTGCCAGCTCATTAAGTCGCGATGAGCAGTTCTTC.